Shown below are 15 T cell receptor beta chains from a single sample sequenced in a study of blood T cell repertoires in COVID-19. Clones were sequenced by immunoSEQ multiplex PCR, and TCRdb holds only the in-frame ones, with some missing. The data contain 200,000 to 300,000 clones, around 87% of them singletons. The specimen sequenced was peripheral blood. The receptors here all came from a woman aged 60-70 years with COVID-19, enrolled during active disease.

This chain uses TRBV28 with TRBJ1-2; D is uncertain. Per germline, CDR1 MDHEN and CDR2 SYDVKM. V was pared by 2 bases and J by 4 bases, with 8 bases between. This CDR3 region has 13 residues. CDR3 residues: CASSLRQGYGYTF. The CDR3 DNA reads as TGTGCCAGCAGTTTACGACAAGGCTATGGCTACACCTTC.

The V and J genes are TRBV19 and TRBJ1-5, with D possibly TRBD1 on 5 matching bases. The germline CDR1 and CDR2 sequences are LNHDA and SQIVND (reference sequence). The CDR3 spans 16 residues. V dropped 3 bases and J dropped 0 bases, with 12 bases sitting between them. CDR3 in DNA: TGTGCCAGTAGTATCTGGGGCAGTGATAGCAATCAGCCCCAGCATTTT. As protein: CASSIWGSDSNQPQHF. Full variable domain (rest looked up from reference TRBV19 and TRBJ1-5): DGGITQSPKYLFRKEGQNVTLSCEQNLNHDAMYWYRQDPGQGLRLIYYSQIVNDFQKGDIAEGYSVSREKKESFPLTVTSAQKNPTAFYLCASSIWGSDSNQPQHFGDGTRLSIL.

V is TRBV6-2 or TRBV6-3 and J is TRBJ2-3, with D unclear. V lost 0 bases and J lost 0, with 10 bases in between. CDR1 and CDR2 from the germline V gene are MNHEY and SVGEGT. The length of the CDR3 is 16 residues. As DNA, the CDR3 is TGTGCCAGCAGTTACTCTCTCAGCGACAGCACAGATACGCAGTATTTT. This gives the protein CASSYSLSDSTDTQYF.

V is TRBV15 and J is TRBJ2-3; TRBD2 might be the D (5 bases). Germline V CDR1 and CDR2: LNHNV, YYDKDF (reference sequence). V was cut by 5 bases and J by 0 bases, with 15 bases left in between. This CDR3 spans 16 amino acids. The CDR3, as DNA: TGTGCCACCAGCGGTACCCTGAGGGAAAGCACAGATACGCAGTATTTT. Translating gives CATSGTLRESTDTQYF.

The V gene is TRBV11-2, the J gene TRBJ2-7; D ambiguous. The germline V gene encodes CDR1 SGHAT and CDR2 FQNNGV. The V gene lost 2 bases and the J gene lost 3 bases, with 14 bases spanning the gap. The CDR3 has 15 amino acids. The CDR3 DNA sequence: TGTGCCAGCAGCTTACGTTCTGGGCATTTCTACGAGCAGTACTTC. The encoded protein is CASSLRSGHFYEQYF.

Only one count was recorded for this clone. This rearrangement joins TRBV18 to TRBJ1-1; 9 nucleotides agree with TRBD1. The CDR3 is made up of 17 amino acids. V shed 3 bases, J shed 3 bases, and the junction held 11 bases outside the gene matches. Germline V gene data show CDR1 as KGHSH and CDR2 as LQKENI. This CDR3 reads CASSPRQGDNGHTEAFF. CDR3 DNA: TGTGCCAGCTCACCGAGACAGGGGGATAACGGGCACACTGAAGCTTTCTTT.

The chain combines TRBV4-3 with TRBJ2-1; 10 nucleotides line up with TRBD2. Germline V CDR1 and CDR2: LGHNA, YSLEER. This CDR3 region has 16 residues. J lost 6 bases, V lost 1 base, and 6 bases had no gene match. CDR3 in amino acids: CASSQGLAGVGNEQFF. The DNA for the CDR3 is TGCGCCAGCAGCCAAGGGCTAGCGGGAGTGGGCAATGAGCAGTTCTTC.

The rearrangement joins TRBV3-1 (or the pseudogene TRBV3-2) to TRBJ2-7, with no clear D. The ends were cut back, 2 bases at V and 6 bases at J, with 17 bases in the middle. The CDR3 runs 15 residues. Germline lookup yields CDR1 LGHDT and CDR2 YNNKEL (reference sequence). The CDR3 region has the DNA TGTGCCAGCAGCCAACAGACTTATGACGCGGCCGAGCAGTACTTC. It is translated as CASSQQTYDAAEQYF.

The chain carries TRBV29-1 and TRBJ2-3; maybe TRBD1 (6 bases). Trimming removed 7 bases from V and 0 bases from J, with 14 bases in between. This CDR3 contains 14 residues. Germline V lookup: CDR1 SQVTM, CDR2 ANQGSEA. DNA for the CDR3: TGCAGCGCCGGACAGACAACTAGCACAGATACGCAGTATTTT. Protein product: CSAGQTTSTDTQYF.

J is TRBJ1-2 and V is TRBV15, with D uncertain. V lost 0 bases, J lost 7 bases, and 6 bases lay in between. The CDR3 is 12 residues long. Germline CDR1 is LNHNV and CDR2 is YYDKDF (reference sequence). CDR3 protein: CATSREASGYTF. In nucleotides, the CDR3 is TGTGCCACCAGCAGAGAGGCAAGTGGCTACACCTTC.

The V gene is TRBV10-3, the J gene TRBJ1-2; tentatively, D is TRBD1 (5 bases). V shed 2 bases and J shed 8 bases, with 15 bases lying between them. Germline V gene data show CDR1 as ENHRY and CDR2 as SYGVKD. CDR3 size: 14 residues. CDR3 DNA sequence: TGTGCCATCAGTGAGGCGGCGGGGGATCAGGGCTACACCTTC. Translating it yields CAISEAAGDQGYTF.

This clone was observed a single time. The J gene is TRBJ2-4, the V gene TRBV18; D gene ambiguous. Looked up from germline, CDR1 is KGHSH and CDR2 is LQKENI. The V end lost 0 bases, the J end lost 0 bases, and 9 bases lay between the germline ends. The CDR3 has 16 amino acids. The DNA for the CDR3 is TGTGCCAGCTCACCACCGGCCCCCTTAGCCAAAAACATTCAGTACTTC. It yields the protein CASSPPAPLAKNIQYF.

J is TRBJ2-2 and V is TRBV6-6, with 9 positions matching TRBD1. Germline lookup yields CDR1 MNHNY and CDR2 SVGAGI (reference sequence). V lost 6 bases to trimming and J lost 3 bases; unmatched junction nucleotides: 8. This CDR3 has 16 residues. This CDR3 is CASSLRGQGDTGELFF. The CDR3 coding sequence is TGTGCCAGCAGCCTTCGGGGACAGGGAGACACCGGGGAGCTGTTTTTT.

The rearrangement uses TRBV24-1 and TRBJ2-1; 10 nucleotides agree with TRBD2. The trim removed 3 bases at V and 7 bases at J, leaving 11 bases unmatched. Germline values: CDR1 KGHDR, CDR2 SFDVKD. The CDR3 spans 17 residues. The CDR3 sequence: CATSDGRTGTSDNEQFF. In DNA, the CDR3 is TGTGCCACCAGTGATGGACGGACCGGGACTAGCGATAATGAGCAGTTCTTC.

V gene TRBV7-3 combines with J gene TRBJ2-7; 9 nucleotides match TRBD2. V lost 1 base and J lost 3; bases outside the gene matches: 7. The CDR3 length is 16 residues. The germline V gene has CDR1 SGHTA and CDR2 FQGTGA. The CDR3 loop is CASSLIRASGVYEQYF. The CDR3 DNA follows: TGTGCCAGCAGCTTAATAAGGGCTAGCGGGGTCTACGAGCAGTACTTC.